Listed below are T cell receptor beta chains from one sample, sequenced in a study of blood T cell repertoires in COVID-19. Produced via immunoSEQ multiplex PCR; TCRdb's table is partial and in-frame only. The sample consists of around 200,000 clones, less than 90% of them appearing once. Sequenced material: PBMCs or T cells enriched from blood (not recorded which). These receptor sequences come from a woman aged 50 to 65 in a cohort exposed to, infected with or recovered from COVID-19 (not recorded which). The CDR3 runs from the conserved cysteine through the conserved F or W. The D gene is left open where the match is weak. Size is stated for part of the rows, as once, few or many counts, or as a class when the clone is expanded.

TRBJ1-2 TRBV18 - - CASSPSALSGGYGYTF TGTGCCAGCTCACCATCGGCCCTTAGCGGGGGCTATGGCTACACCTTC
TRBJ2-1 TRBV4-3 - - CASSPFAGRGHEQFF TGCGCCAGCAGCCCGTTTGCAGGGCGGGGCCATGAGCAGTTCTTC
TRBJ1-1 TRBV10-3 few - CAISESGDTEAFF TGTGCCATCAGTGAGTCAGGGGACACTGAAGCTTTCTTT
TRBJ2-1 TRBV7-3 - - CASSLQGSNEQFF TGTGCCAGCAGCTTACAGGGTAGCAATGAGCAGTTCTTC
TRBJ1-5 TRBV15 - - CATSTDRAVGSQPQHF TGTGCCACCAGCACGGACAGAGCGGTAGGTTCTCAGCCCCAGCATTTT
TRBJ1-5 TRBV28 - - CASRGGGASNQPQHF TGTGCCAGCAGAGGGGGGGGAGCTAGCAATCAGCCCCAGCATTTT
TRBJ1-6 TRBV5-6 - - CASSFQGPLHF TGTGCCAGCAGCTTCCAGGGACCCCTCCACTTT
TRBJ2-7 TRBV7-2 - - CASSPNLASYEQYF TGTGCCAGCAGCCCCAACCTAGCTTCCTACGAGCAGTACTTC
TRBJ2-1 TRBV5-4 - TRBD1 CASSFGQGAYNEQFF TGTGCCAGCAGCTTTGGACAGGGCGCCTACAATGAGCAGTTCTTC
TRBJ1-5 TRBV28 - - CASSPRRYYSNQPQHF TGTGCCAGCAGCCCCCGGAGATATTATAGCAATCAGCCCCAGCATTTT
TRBJ2-4 TRBV4-2 once TRBD2 CASSQGGGDSLAKNIQYF TGTGCCAGCAGCCAAGGCGGGGGGGACTCTTTAGCCAAAAACATTCAGTACTTC
TRBJ1-3 TRBV6-5 - - CASSPSFSGNTIYF TGTGCCAGCAGTCCCTCTTTCTCTGGAAACACCATATATTTT
TRBJ1-2 TRBV19 - TRBD1 CASSRDSGQGGYTF TGTGCCAGTAGTAGGGACAGCGGCCAGGGCGGCTACACCTTC
TRBJ2-1 TRBV30 - - CAWSGQGGPYNEQFF TGTGCCTGGAGTGGGCAGGGGGGTCCCTACAATGAGCAGTTCTTC
TRBJ2-3 TRBV27 - - CASSLRGYTQYF TGTGCCAGCTCCCTTCGGGGATATACGCAGTATTTT
TRBJ1-5 TRBV7-2 - - CASSLAGQNQPQHF TGTGCCAGCAGCTTGGCTGGACAGAATCAGCCCCAGCATTTT
TRBJ2-3 TRBV9 once - CASSGWGDGADTQYF TGTGCCAGCAGCGGGTGGGGGGATGGCGCAGATACGCAGTATTTT
TRBJ2-3 TRBV5-4 once TRBD1 CASSIITGGGTDTQYF TGTGCCAGCAGCATAATAACAGGGGGCGGCACAGATACGCAGTATTTT
TRBJ2-2 TRBV11-2 - - CASSRRGFNGVMNTGELFF TGTGCCAGCAGCCGCCGGGGTTTTAACGGGGTCATGAACACCGGGGAGCTGTTTTTT
TRBJ1-4 TRBV7-8 - TRBD1 CASSLRGGSEKLFF TGTGCCAGCAGCTTAAGAGGGGGCAGTGAAAAACTGTTTTTT
TRBJ2-2 TRBV7-7 - TRBD2 CASSSLSGGLGELFF TGTGCTAGCAGCTCACTCAGCGGGGGTTTGGGGGAGCTGTTTTTT
TRBJ2-5 TRBV5-1 - - CASSLAPLSQETQYF TGCGCCAGCAGCTTGGCTCCCTTGTCTCAAGAGACCCAGTACTTC
TRBJ1-1 TRBV5-1 - - CASSPDAGMNTEAFF TGCGCCAGCAGCCCCGATGCAGGTATGAACACTGAAGCTTTCTTT
TRBJ2-1 TRBV19 - - CASNQGAVGEQFF TGTGCCAGTAACCAAGGGGCAGTCGGTGAGCAGTTCTTC
TRBJ2-6 TRBV6-5 - - CASKQSSGANVLTF TGTGCCAGCAAACAGAGCTCTGGGGCCAACGTCCTGACTTTC
TRBJ2-1 TRBV19 - - CASRAQGTEQFF TGTGCCAGTAGGGCACAGGGAACTGAGCAGTTCTTC
TRBJ1-1 TRBV29-1 - TRBD1 CSVGTGTEAFF TGCAGCGTTGGGACAGGCACTGAAGCTTTCTTT
TRBJ1-1 TRBV2 few TRBD1 CASSKDRGAFF TGTGCCAGCAGCAAGGACAGGGGGGCTTTCTTT
TRBJ2-3 TRBV7-9 - - CASSLARGLAQADTQYF TGTGCCAGCAGCTTGGCTAGAGGCCTAGCCCAGGCAGATACGCAGTATTTT
TRBJ1-5 TRBV30 - - CAWNSGAGGSNQPQHF TGTGCCTGGAATAGTGGGGCAGGCGGAAGCAATCAGCCCCAGCATTTT
TRBJ1-2 TRBV28 - - CASSSGRSGDYGYTF TGTGCCAGCAGTTCCGGAAGGTCGGGGGACTATGGCTACACCTTC
TRBJ1-6 TRBV6-5 - - CASSSTTGSFESPLHF TGTGCCAGCAGTTCTACCACAGGGAGTTTTGAATCACCCCTCCACTTT
TRBJ2-3 TRBV13 - - CASSLLLASHTQYF TGTGCCAGCAGCTTGTTGCTAGCGAGTCATACGCAGTATTTT
TRBJ2-7 TRBV6-2/TRBV6-3 - - CASSPRLRAGKSSYEQYF TGTGCCAGCAGCCCCCGCTTAAGAGCAGGGAAAAGCTCCTACGAGCAGTACTTC
TRBJ1-6 TRBV5-5 few - CASSFQGRENSPLHF TGTGCCAGCAGCTTCCAGGGGCGCGAGAATTCACCCCTCCACTTT
TRBJ2-2 TRBV6-1 - - CASSEAMRSQGNTGELFF TGTGCCAGCAGTGAAGCGATGAGATCACAGGGGAACACCGGGGAGCTGTTTTTT
TRBJ1-5 TRBV24-1 - - CATSDLPGGGQPQHF TGTGCCACCAGTGATTTGCCCGGGGGGGGTCAGCCCCAGCATTTT
TRBJ2-5 TRBV9 - - CASSVGTSQETQYF TGTGCCAGCAGCGTAGGGACAAGTCAAGAGACCCAGTACTTC
TRBJ2-1 TRBV9 - - CASSVSSSYNEQFF TGTGCCAGCAGCGTGAGTAGCTCCTACAATGAGCAGTTCTTC
TRBJ2-3 TRBV7-3 - TRBD2 CASSFAGEDTQYF TGTGCCAGCAGCTTTGCGGGGGAAGATACGCAGTATTTT
TRBJ2-7 TRBV29-1 - TRBD1 CSVVTTGPGEQYF TGCAGCGTCGTCACGACAGGGCCGGGGGAGCAGTACTTC
TRBJ1-1 TRBV30 - - CAWNPRPSTEAFF TGTGCCTGGAACCCCCGGCCTAGCACTGAAGCTTTCTTT
TRBJ1-2 TRBV30 - TRBD1 CAWSDDRDRGLSRGGYTF TGTGCCTGGAGTGACGACCGGGACAGGGGATTGAGCAGGGGTGGCTACACCTTC
TRBJ1-1 TRBV19 - TRBD1 CASRKTGDTEAFF TGTGCCAGTAGAAAGACAGGGGACACTGAAGCTTTCTTT
TRBJ1-5 TRBV28 - TRBD1 CASSETGKVFQPQHF TGTGCCAGCAGCGAGACAGGGAAGGTCTTTCAGCCCCAGCATTTT
TRBJ2-3 TRBV10-3 - TRBD1 CAIRPNRGGTDTQYF TGTGCCATCAGACCCAACAGGGGTGGCACAGATACGCAGTATTTT
TRBJ2-1 TRBV6-5 - TRBD2 CASSSPGLGNEQFF TGTGCCAGCAGTTCGCCGGGACTAGGCAATGAGCAGTTCTTC
TRBJ2-1 TRBV5-1 once TRBD2 CASSLERGGSYNEQFF TGCGCCAGCAGCTTGGAGCGGGGGGGCTCCTACAATGAGCAGTTCTTC
TRBJ1-4 TRBV7-9 - TRBD1 CASSIGQGNNEKLFF TGTGCCAGCAGTATTGGACAGGGTAATAATGAAAAACTGTTTTTT
TRBJ2-2 TRBV6-5 - - CASRKSGTGELFF TGTGCCAGCAGAAAATCGGGTACCGGGGAGCTGTTTTTT